The 13 T cell receptor beta chains below were found in one sample sequenced in a study of regulatory T cells in long-lasting Graves disease. Libraries of TCR beta came from iRepertoire HTBI primers plus Arm-PCR of CDR3 regions. TCRdb passed the multiplex PCR reads through MiXCR, listing each CDR3 protein once. The sample consists of over 500,000 distinct CDR3 sequences, 16% of them appearing once. Time point described: newly diagnosed GD, antithyroid drugs for less than 3 months. RNA isolated from PBMCs was used to make the TCR library. These records were also assigned to another study, of T cells in Graves' hyperthyroidism and ophthalmopathy.

The sequencing used peripheral blood mononuclear cells (PBMCs), collected at new diagnosis, from a patient treated with antithyroid drugs. All receptors come from a man younger than 35 with Graves disease.

In its sample, this clonotype was seen many times. This chain connects TRBV12-3 or TRBV12-4 to TRBJ1-1, with no clear D. The ends were cut back, 1 base at V and 1 base at J, with 10 bases in the middle. The CDR3 runs to 15 residues. CDR3 residues: CASSLDYGGNTEAFF. The CDR3 nucleotides are TGTGCCAGCAGTTTAGACTACGGAGGGAACACTGAAGCTTTCTTT.

The V gene is TRBV9, the J gene TRBJ2-1, with 10 bases fitting TRBD2. The CDR3 is 17 residues long. The germline V gene encodes CDR1 SGDLS and CDR2 YYNGEE. Trimming cost V 0 bases and J 2 bases; bases outside gene matches: 5. The CDR3 here is CASSVEGLAQTYNEQFF. The CDR3 nucleotides read TGTGCCAGCAGCGTAGAGGGACTAGCGCAAACCTACAATGAGCAGTTCTTC.

A note on this clonotype: Mismatch with germline at one junction end may stem from a read error. The chain combines TRBV12-3 or TRBV12-4 with TRBJ1-1; D might be TRBD1 (5 bases). The CDR3 spans 12 residues. CDR3 sequence: CARSWGYTEAFF. Here the CDR3 DNA reads TGTGCCAGGAGTTGGGGGTATACTGAAGCTTTCTTT.

The chain carries TRBV11-2 and TRBJ2-1; D ambiguous. CDR1 and CDR2 from the germline V gene are SGHAT and FQNNGV. The ends were cut back, 2 bases at V and 6 bases at J, with 5 bases in the middle. CDR3 size: 12 residues. The CDR3 sequence is CASSLLPNEQFF. The CDR3 DNA follows: TGTGCCAGCAGCTTACTACCCAATGAGCAGTTCTTC. Complete variable domain (other parts from reference TRBV11-2 and TRBJ2-1): EAGVAQSPRYKIIEKRQSVAFWCNPISGHATLYWYQQILGQGPKLLIQFQNNGVVDDSQLPKDRFSAERLKGVDSTLKIQPAKLEDSAVYLCASSLLPNEQFFGPGTRLTVL.

This clonotype has more than one count but fewer than ten. This chain connects TRBV4-1 to TRBJ2-3; D might be TRBD2 (6 bases). V gave up 4 bases and J gave up 2 bases, with 13 bases separating them. The CDR3 runs to 15 residues. Germline V gene data show CDR1 as MGHRA and CDR2 as YSYEKL. CDR3 coding DNA: TGCGCCAGCAGCCCAGGCCAGCGGGCCACAGATACGCAGTATTTT. Translation: CASSPGQRATDTQYF.

This clonotype was observed at least ten times. The chain has TRBV2 and TRBJ2-7; 7 nucleotides match TRBD2. Per germline, CDR1 SNHLY and CDR2 FYNNEI. J was trimmed by 6 bases and V by 6 bases; bases with no gene match: 8. The CDR3 runs to 13 residues. CDR3 sequence reads: CASRLADIGEQYF. CDR3 coding DNA: TGTGCCAGCAGGCTAGCGGATATAGGCGAGCAGTACTTC. The full variable domain, its missing parts supplied by reference TRBV2 and TRBJ2-7, is EPEVTQTPSHQVTQMGQEVILRCVPISNHLYFYWYRQILGQKVEFLVSFYNNEISEKSEIFDDQFSVERPDGSNFTLKIRSTKLEDSAMYFCASRLADIGEQYFGPGTRLTVT.

The sample holds a few counts of this clonotype. The V call is TRBV6-2 or TRBV6-3, the J call TRBJ2-1, with 9 positions matching TRBD2. V was clipped by 5 bases and J by 10 bases; unmatched bases: 15. CDR3 length: 16 amino acids. CDR1 is MNHEY, CDR2 SVGEGT, per germline. CDR3 in DNA: TGTGCCAGCAGTGAATCCTGGCTAGCGGGAAGTTCGGAGCAGTTCTTC. This encodes CASSESWLAGSSEQFF.

This clonotype was seen only once. The chain employs TRBV2 and TRBJ2-2; 9 bases are shared with TRBD2. After removal of 7 bases from V and 7 bases from J, the junction contained 19 bases not matched to a gene. Germline lookup yields CDR1 SNHLY and CDR2 FYNNEI. The CDR3 has 18 amino acids. CDR3 in amino acids: CASIPREPLAGANGELFF. CDR3 DNA: TGTGCCAGCATCCCCAGGGAGCCGTTAGCGGGAGCTAACGGGGAGCTGTTTTTT.

This clonotype was seen repeatedly, ten times or more. This chain joins TRBV20-1 and TRBJ2-7; D is unresolved. Per the germline V gene, CDR1 is DFQATT and CDR2 is SNEGSKA (reference sequence). The V end lost 3 bases, the J end lost 2 bases, and 11 bases lay between the germline ends. The length of the CDR3 is 13 residues. CDR3 residues: CSASPEITYEQYF. CDR3 nucleotide sequence: TGCAGTGCTAGCCCCGAGATCACCTACGAGCAGTACTTC.

V usage is TRBV2 and J usage is TRBJ2-4; 7 nucleotides align to TRBD2. Unmatched junction bases numbered 7, after V lost 7 bases and J lost 7 bases. CDR3 length equals 13 residues. Germline V gene sequence: CDR1 SNHLY, CDR2 FYNNEI. CDR3 sequence (DNA): TGTGCCAGCACCGGGGAGGGTGTGAACATTCAGTACTTC. Encoded protein: CASTGEGVNIQYF.

DNA of the CDR3: TGTGCCAGCAGCTTGGCGATGTGGGGGGCCGAAGAGACCCAGTACTTC. This gives the protein CASSLAMWGAEETQYF. The gene calls are TRBV5-4 and TRBJ2-5; D might be TRBD1 or TRBD2, each matching 6 bases. In germline, CDR1 is SGHNT, CDR2 YYREEE (reference sequence). Trimming shortened V by 0 bases and J by 3 bases, and 15 bases separated the two germline ends. CDR3 size: 16 residues.

The sample holds many counts of this clonotype. CDR3 DNA sequence: TGTGCCAGCAGGGCCGGGACAGGTAACTCCTACGAGCAGTACTTC. Its translation is CASRAGTGNSYEQYF. The rearrangement links TRBV12-3 or TRBV12-4 to TRBJ2-7, with 8 positions matching TRBD1. The V and J ends lost 6 bases and 0 bases, in that order; junction bases with no gene match: 7. The CDR3 has 15 amino acids.

This clonotype has a count of ten or more. V is TRBV12-3 or TRBV12-4 and J is TRBJ2-1; no clear D gene. V gave up 3 bases and J gave up 4 bases, with 10 bases separating them. The CDR3 length is 14 residues. For the CDR3, the DNA is TGTGCCAGCAGTTTGGAGACTCATTACAATGAGCAGTTCTTC. Protein sequence: CASSLETHYNEQFF.